The clone carrying this T cell receptor beta chain was recorded a few times. Its antigen is not known. Described treatment: roughly ten-day PBMC culture with coronavirus spike peptide pools or control peptides (ViraFEST assay). This sample is drawn from a study of vaccination and CD4 T cells after COVID-19. The Oncomine TCR Beta short-read assay generated sequence data from the DNA of cultured CD4+ T cells. MiXCR, run by TCRdb on the PCR reads, gives a single entry per CDR3 protein. The data contain roughly 13,000 distinct CDR3 sequences, around 24% of them singletons. The sequence was obtained from a human donor who had recovered from COVID-19. The input for sequencing was CD4+ T cells from blood, cultured in vitro, taken after SARS-CoV-2 vaccination.

The CDR3 nucleotides are TGTGCCAGCAAGGGACAGGGGGAGGCAAGCTACACCTTC. As protein: CASKGQGEASYTF. The V gene is TRBV2, the J gene TRBJ1-2; 11 bases are shared with TRBD1. This CDR3 has 13 amino acids. CDR1 and CDR2 (germline): SNHLY, FYNNEI. J lost 9 bases, V lost 7 bases, and 7 bases had no gene match.